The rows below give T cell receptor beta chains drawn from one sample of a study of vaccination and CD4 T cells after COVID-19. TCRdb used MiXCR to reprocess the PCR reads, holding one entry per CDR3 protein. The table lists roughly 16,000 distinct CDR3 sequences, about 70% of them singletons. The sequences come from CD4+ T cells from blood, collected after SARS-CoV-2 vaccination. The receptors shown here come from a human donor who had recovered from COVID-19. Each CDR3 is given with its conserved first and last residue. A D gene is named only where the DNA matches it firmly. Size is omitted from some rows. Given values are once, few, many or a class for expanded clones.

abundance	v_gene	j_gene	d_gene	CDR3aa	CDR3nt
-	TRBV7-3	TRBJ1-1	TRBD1	CASSSQTGMNTEAFF	TGTGCCAGCAGCTCCCAGACAGGGATGAACACTGAAGCTTTCTTT
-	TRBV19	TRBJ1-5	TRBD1	CASSMRTGMINQPQHF	TGTGCCAGTAGTATGAGGACAGGGATGATCAATCAGCCCCAGCATTTT
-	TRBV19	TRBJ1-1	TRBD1	CASSRGQGLNTEAFF	TGTGCCAGTAGTAGAGGACAGGGCCTGAACACTGAAGCTTTCTTT
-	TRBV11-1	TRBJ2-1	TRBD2	CASRNLAGGIYNEQFF	TGTGCCAGCAGAAACCTAGCGGGAGGCATCTACAATGAGCAGTTCTTC
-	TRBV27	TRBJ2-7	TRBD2	CASNTPGLAGYGYEQYF	TGTGCCAGCAATACCCCGGGACTAGCGGGTTACGGGTACGAGCAGTACTTC
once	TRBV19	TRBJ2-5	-	CASSNPSQETQYF	TGTGCCAGTAGTAACCCGTCACAAGAGACCCAGTACTTC
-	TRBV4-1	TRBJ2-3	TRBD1	CASSQEIGKGTGPTDTQYF	TGCGCCAGCAGCCAAGAAATCGGCAAAGGGACAGGGCCCACAGATACGCAGTATTTT
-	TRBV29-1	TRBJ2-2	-	CSVEDWGTGELFF	TGCAGCGTTGAAGATTGGGGCACCGGGGAGCTGTTTTTT
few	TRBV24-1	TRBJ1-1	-	CATSDSGIKGTEAFF	TGTGCCACCAGTGATTCAGGGATAAAGGGCACTGAAGCTTTCTTT
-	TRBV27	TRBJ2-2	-	CASRRRASSTDTGELFF	TGTGCCAGCAGGCGGAGGGCTTCGTCTACGGACACCGGGGAGCTGTTTTTT
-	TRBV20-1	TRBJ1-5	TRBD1	CSAKGTGGGGSNQPQHF	TGCAGTGCTAAAGGAACAGGGGGCGGAGGAAGCAATCAGCCCCAGCATTTT
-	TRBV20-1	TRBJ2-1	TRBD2	CSARDVAGGGSYNEQFF	TGCAGTGCTAGAGACGTAGCGGGAGGAGGATCCTACAATGAGCAGTTCTTC
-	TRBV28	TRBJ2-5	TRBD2	CASSFPLGLAEQTQYF	TGTGCCAGCAGTTTCCCCTTGGGACTAGCAGAACAGACCCAGTACTTC
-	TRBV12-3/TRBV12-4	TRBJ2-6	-	CASSLRTSGANVLTF	TGTGCCAGCAGTTTACGGACAAGTGGGGCCAACGTCCTGACTTTC
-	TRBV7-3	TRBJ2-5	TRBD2	CASSSGLVGEETQYF	TGTGCCAGCAGCTCGGGACTAGTCGGCGAAGAGACCCAGTACTTC
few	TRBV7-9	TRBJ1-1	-	CASRPTNGENTEAFF	TGTGCCAGCAGACCCACGAATGGGGAGAACACTGAAGCTTTCTTT
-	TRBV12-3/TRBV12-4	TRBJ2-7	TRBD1	CASSPDRAEQYF	TGTGCCAGCAGTCCCGACAGGGCCGAGCAGTACTTC
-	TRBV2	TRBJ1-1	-	CASSAQGRYTEAFF	TGTGCCAGCAGTGCTCAGGGAAGGTACACTGAAGCTTTCTTT
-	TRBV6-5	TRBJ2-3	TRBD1	CASSYRTGGLAQRSTDTQYF	TGTGCCAGCAGTTACCGGACAGGGGGGCTAGCGCAGCGGAGCACAGATACGCAGTATTTT
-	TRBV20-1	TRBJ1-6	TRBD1	CSLTGAAMVGNSPLHF	TGCAGTCTGACAGGGGCCGCAATGGTCGGTAATTCACCCCTCCACTTT
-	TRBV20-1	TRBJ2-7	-	CSASNPGGGHRSYEQYF	TGCAGTGCTAGTAATCCCGGGGGCGGACACCGATCATACGAGCAGTACTTC
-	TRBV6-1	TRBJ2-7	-	CASTPRLEGVNERYF	TGTGCCAGCACCCCAAGACTAGAAGGGGTGAACGAGCGGTACTTC
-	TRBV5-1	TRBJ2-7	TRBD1	CASSHGTGGIYEQYF	TGCGCCAGCAGCCACGGGACAGGGGGAATCTACGAGCAGTACTTC
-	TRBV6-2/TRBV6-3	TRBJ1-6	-	CASSYTGMNSPLHF	TGTGCCAGCAGTTACACAGGGATGAATTCACCCCTCCACTTT
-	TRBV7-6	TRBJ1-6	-	CASSSGGAALHF	TGTGCCAGCAGCTCCGGCGGGGCAGCTCTCCACTTT
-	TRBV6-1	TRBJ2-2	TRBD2	CASRNRGSRLAGERIGELFF	TGTGCCAGCAGGAACAGGGGGAGCAGACTAGCGGGCGAGAGGATCGGGGAGCTGTTTTTT